The present T cell receptor (beta chain) was sequenced within a study of OX40 agonist ivuxolimab in advanced cancers. Concerning the study at large: Ivuxolimab was an agonistic, fully human IgG2 monoclonal antibody directed against OX40 (CD134), a costimulatory receptor. Intravenous ivuxolimab was administered to patients every 2 weeks at six dose levels: 0.01, 0.1, 0.3, 1.5, 3 and 10 mg/kg. Of the approximately 50 patients in dose escalation, some 20 had hepatocellular carcinoma, some 15 had melanoma, 9 had renal cell carcinoma and 9 had head and neck cancer. In the dose-escalation cohort, roughly four fifths of patients were male, and the mean age was approximately 60 years, with a range of roughly 23 to 85. Prior anti-PD-1, anti-PD-L1 or anti-CTLA-4 therapy was permitted, and checkpoint inhibitors had been received by approximately 39% of dose-escalation patients. Three dose-escalation patients achieved partial responses, one with hepatocellular carcinoma and two with cutaneous melanoma. Peripheral TCRbeta sequencing aimed to test whether ivuxolimab altered TCR sequence diversity and caused clonal T-cell expansion. The paper describes the monotherapy dose-escalation part (N of about 47 patients) of the phase I trial of ivuxolimab. General study outcomes and caveats: In the 0.1-3.0 mg/kg groups, partial responders had among the lowest normalized peripheral clonal expansion, particularly in CD8+ T cells. Low levels of normalized T-cell clonal expansion were also shown by some nonresponding patients. Which antigens the clonally expanded peripheral T cells were specific for was not determined. On average, CD8+ T cells showed more expanded clones than CD4+ T cells after ivuxolimab. At doses of 0.1 to 3.0 mg/kg, clonal expansion of both CD4+ and CD8+ blood T cells was observed from baseline to week 6.

In the germline V gene, CDR1 corresponds to MNHNS and CDR2 to SASEGT. The CDR3 contains 15 residues, cysteine and phenylalanine counted. The retained sequence is limited to the CDR3, 45 bases, with the frame set at the first base. Germline trimming: 2 bases from V, 0 bases from J; junction bases outside gene matches: 2. Genomic DNA was isolated from the sorted cells so that the TCRbeta CDR3 region could be sequenced. TCRbeta CDR3 regions were sequenced using the immunoSEQ Assay. The immuneACCESS repertoire file appears here via TCRdb, limited to in-frame rearrangements. These files lack a portion of the clones; in checked studies, under half of the deficit traces to unresolved V genes, and the cause of the others is not known. This sample gives some 52,000 clones in total; approximately 95% of them show up just once. Clones ranked in the top ten supply roughly a quarter of the sample. Comment on this clone: Its antigen is currently not known. No per-base quality is available; no much larger clone lies one base away.

Patients with autoimmune disease history or receiving systemic immunosuppression were excluded from the trial. Peripheral blood for TCR sequencing was collected from all dose cohorts at baseline, on cycle 4 day 1, and on cycle 7 day 1. Samples came from an open-label, multicenter, first-in-human phase I dose-escalation trial of ivuxolimab. Adults with locally advanced or metastatic head and neck squamous cell, hepatocellular, melanoma or renal cell carcinoma were enrolled in the trial. Before TCR sequencing, CD4+ T cells and CD8+ T cells from peripheral blood were sorted into separate populations. The TCR comes from an adult with an advanced solid tumor such as melanoma, head and neck, liver or kidney cancer. Sequencing was performed on CD4+ or CD8+ T cells sorted from blood, taken in a trial of the OX40 agonist ivuxolimab. The chain was built from TRBV6-1 and TRBJ2-3, and TRBD2 matches 7 of the central bases. The nucleotides are TGTGCCAGCAGTGAATTTAGCGGGAGCACAGATACGCAGTATTTT. Protein translation: CASSEFSGSTDTQYF.